The 5 T cell receptor beta chains in this list originate from one sample, sequenced in a study of blood T cell repertoires in COVID-19. Sequencing was performed with immunoSEQ multiplex PCR; in TCRdb, only in-frame clones are kept and a portion is missing. Of under 200,000 clones in the sample, 82% were seen once. Sequenced input: PBMCs or T cells enriched from blood (not recorded which). These receptors came from a man aged 55-75 years who had recovered from COVID-19.

This chain connects TRBV28 to TRBJ1-4; tentatively, D is TRBD1 (6 bases). The CDR3 runs to 14 residues. V dropped 6 bases and J dropped 6 bases, with 14 bases sitting between them. Germline loops: CDR1 MDHEN, CDR2 SYDVKM. CDR3 amino acids: CASSGQWVDEKLFF. CDR3 nucleotide sequence: TGTGCCAGCAGCGGACAGTGGGTGGATGAAAAACTGTTTTTT.

The chain employs TRBV5-6 and TRBJ1-2; 9 bases are shared with TRBD1. The CDR3 is made up of 15 amino acids. CDR1 is SGHDT and CDR2 is YYEEEE in the germline V gene. Losses at the gene ends were 0 bases for V and 3 bases for J; bases not matched to a gene: 3. The chain's CDR3 is CASSLATGGDYGYTF. CDR3 sequence (DNA): TGTGCCAGCAGCTTGGCAACAGGGGGCGACTATGGCTACACCTTC.

The genes are TRBV19 and TRBJ2-1; D perhaps matches TRBD1 (5 bases). Trimming removed 3 bases from V and 5 bases from J, with 14 bases in between. Germline V gives CDR1 LNHDA, CDR2 SQIVND (reference sequence). The CDR3 spans 15 residues. Here the CDR3 reads CASSIRVGANNEQFF. The DNA of the CDR3 is TGTGCCAGTAGTATCAGGGTAGGTGCAAACAATGAGCAGTTCTTC.

The chain uses TRBV19 and TRBJ1-2; 8 nucleotides agree with TRBD1. The V gene's germline CDR1 is LNHDA and CDR2 SQIVND (reference sequence). The ends lost 4 bases at V and 5 bases at J; junction bases unmatched: 12. The CDR3 runs 16 residues. The DNA of the CDR3 is TGTGCCAGTAGTACTGCCAGACAGGGGAAGGGATATGGCTACACCTTC. It encodes CASSTARQGKGYGYTF.

This clone showed up just once. An end of the junction differs from the germline gene, which may be a read error. The rearrangement joins TRBV12-3 or TRBV12-4 to TRBJ2-5, with TRBD2 as a possible D gene (6 bases). The length of the CDR3 is 13 residues. As DNA, the CDR3 is TGTGCCAGCAGCACCCAGCGGCGGGGAAGTTTGGACTTC. Translating it yields CASSTQRRGSLDF.